This T cell receptor beta chain was recovered during a study of cytomegalovirus exposure and HLA in healthy donors. With 60 Vbeta and 13 Jbeta primers, the PCR was carried out. This table comes from immunoSEQ multiplex PCR, and its TCRdb copy is limited to in-frame clones, with some not included. Of about 96,000 clones listed, approximately 75% were seen once; the top ten hold over 12%. The CDR3 runs to 17 residues. Germline V CDR1 and CDR2: KGHSH, LQKENI. J lost 9 bases, V lost 5 bases, and 13 bases had no gene match. The V call is TRBV18, the J call TRBJ2-1, with 13 bases fitting TRBD2. The sequence derives from a woman between 65 and 79 years old in good health and CMV-seropositive. The specimen sequenced was PBMCs. The CDR3 DNA follows: TGTGCCAGCTCAGCGGGACTAGCGGGAAGGGGTTCGGGTGAGCAGTTCTTC. Amino acids: CASSAGLAGRGSGEQFF.